This TCR beta chain is from a study of blood T cell repertoires in COVID-19. Study in general: Samples representing acute and convalescent COVID-19 were sourced from the United States, Italy and Spain. Nucleic acid was either cDNA or gDNA, and it came from T cells, B-cell-depleted T cells, or PBMCs.

Per the original data handling: Nucleated cell number was recorded as an estimate derived from reference gene primer amplification. Only in-frame clones appear in the TCRdb table, and some are missing; sequencing was by immunoSEQ multiplex PCR. V and J calls and clone size are copied from that table; D and trimming were computed from the DNA. The sample records about 98,000 clones, over 85% being singletons. The V end lost 1 base, the J end lost 4 bases, and 8 bases lay between the germline ends. The CDR3 is 15 residues long. Per the germline V gene, CDR1 is SGHTA and CDR2 is FQGNSA. Followed over time, Seattle patients had been enrolled while infection was active.

The sequencing sample was made of peripheral blood. The V call is TRBV7-2, the J call TRBJ1-6, with D uncertain. The sequence was collected from a woman in her forties or fifties with COVID-19, enrolled during active disease. The CDR3 DNA reads as TGTGCCAGCAGCTTAGATGGCAGGTATAATTCACCCCTCCACTTT. Translated, it gives CASSLDGRYNSPLHF.